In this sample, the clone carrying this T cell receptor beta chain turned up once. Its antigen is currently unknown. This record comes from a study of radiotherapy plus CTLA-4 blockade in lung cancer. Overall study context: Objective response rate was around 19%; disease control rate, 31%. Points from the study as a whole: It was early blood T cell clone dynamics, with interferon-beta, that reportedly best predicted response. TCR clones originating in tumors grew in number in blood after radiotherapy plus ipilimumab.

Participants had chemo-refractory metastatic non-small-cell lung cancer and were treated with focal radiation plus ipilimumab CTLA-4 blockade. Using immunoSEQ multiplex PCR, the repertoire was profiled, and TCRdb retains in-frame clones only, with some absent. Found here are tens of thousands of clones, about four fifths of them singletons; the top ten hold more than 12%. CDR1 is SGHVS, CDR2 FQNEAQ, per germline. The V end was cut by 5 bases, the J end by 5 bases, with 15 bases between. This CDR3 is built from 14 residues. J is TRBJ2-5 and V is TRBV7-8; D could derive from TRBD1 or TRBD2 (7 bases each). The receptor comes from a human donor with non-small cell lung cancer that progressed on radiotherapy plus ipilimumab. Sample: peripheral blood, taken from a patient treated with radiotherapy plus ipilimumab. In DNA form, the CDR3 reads TGTGCCAGCAGCCTTTCAGCGGGACAGGAGACCCAGTACTTC. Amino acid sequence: CASSLSAGQETQYF.